Following are 20 T cell receptor beta chains from one sample sequenced in a study of CD8 T cells in ankylosing spondylitis. The antigens these receptors bind are not known. General study findings and limits: What seemed typical of ankylosing spondylitis blood was a TCR beta motif built from several highly homologous variants.

TCRdb re-called the 5' RACE reads through MiXCR, storing one row per CDR3 protein. The sample consists of roughly 440,000 distinct CDR3 sequences, roughly 17% of them appearing once. The sequenced sample was blood, either unsorted or a sorted T cell fraction (not recorded which). The source of these receptors is a male donor with ankylosing spondylitis.

V and J are TRBV30 and TRBJ2-7; perhaps TRBD1 as D (5 bases). CDR1 and CDR2 from the germline V gene are GTSNPN and SVGIG (reference sequence). The germline V and J ends were trimmed by 4 bases and 4 bases, with 14 bases remaining between them. CDR3 length equals 13 residues. Written as DNA, the CDR3 is TGTGCCTGGATTATGACAGAAAAGTACGAGCAGTACTTC. The encoded protein is CAWIMTEKYEQYF.

This clonotype has a handful of counts. CDR3 region: CSARLLAGVGGELFF. In nucleotides, the CDR3 is TGCAGTGCTAGACTTCTAGCGGGAGTGGGCGGGGAGCTGTTTTTT. The V call is TRBV20-1, the J call TRBJ2-2, with 10 bases lining up with TRBD2. CDR3 size: 15 residues. V shed 2 bases and J 7 bases; nucleotides not matched to a gene: 7. Germline V CDR1 and CDR2: DFQATT, SNEGSKA (reference sequence).

This clonotype was counted only a few times. The chain couples TRBV10-3 to TRBJ1-3, with a possible D match to TRBD1 (6 bases). There are 14 residues in the CDR3. The germline V gene encodes CDR1 ENHRY and CDR2 SYGVKD. V was shortened by 2 bases and J by 4 bases, with 9 bases between the two germline ends. The CDR3 loop reads CAISEAGGGNTIYF. DNA of the CDR3: TGTGCCATCAGTGAGGCGGGGGGCGGAAACACCATATATTTT.

This clonotype was detected many times. This chain links TRBV2 with TRBJ2-3; TRBD2 matches at 7 bases. The CDR3 has 13 residues. The germline V gene encodes CDR1 SNHLY and CDR2 FYNNEI. V gave up 8 bases and J gave up 6 bases; unmatched junction bases: 8. CDR3: CASVAAGVDTQYF. The CDR3 nucleotides are TGTGCCAGCGTGGCGGCGGGGGTCGATACGCAGTATTTT.

The chain couples TRBV5-1 to TRBJ2-5; D is unresolved. In germline, CDR1 is SGHRS, CDR2 YFSETQ. The CDR3 extends over 16 amino acids. V was shortened by 0 bases and J by 5 bases, with 17 bases between the two germline ends. CDR3 sequence (DNA): TGCGCCAGCAGCTTGGATTGGACCCCGGTGGGGGAGACCCAGTACTTC. Translating it yields CASSLDWTPVGETQYF. Drawing the rest from reference TRBV5-1 and TRBJ2-5, the complete variable domain is KAGVTQTPRYLIKTRGQQVTLSCSPISGHRSVSWYQQTPGQGLQFLFEYFSETQRNKGNFPGRFSGRQFSNSRSEMNVSTLELGDSALYLCASSLDWTPVGETQYFGPGTRLLVL.

The chain uses TRBV18 and TRBJ1-1; TRBD1 might be the D (5 bases). The germline V gene encodes CDR1 KGHSH and CDR2 LQKENI. The CDR3 loop spans 15 amino acids. V lost 4 bases and J 0 bases, leaving 12 bases between the germline ends. CDR3 DNA sequence: TGTGCCAGCTCACGAGGACATATGCTGAACACTGAAGCTTTCTTT. The encoded protein is CASSRGHMLNTEAFF. The complete variable domain, with remaining parts taken from reference TRBV18 and TRBJ1-1, reads NAGVMQNPRHLVRRRGQEARLRCSPMKGHSHVYWYRQLPEEGLKFMVYLQKENIIDESGMPKERFSAEFPKEGPSILRIQQVVRGDSAAYFCASSRGHMLNTEAFFGQGTRLTVV.

This clonotype turned up a few times. This chain joins TRBV20-1 and TRBJ2-7; 10 bases fit TRBD2. Germline V lookup: CDR1 DFQATT, CDR2 SNEGSKA (reference sequence). The CDR3 is made up of 15 amino acids. J lost 6 bases, V lost 1 base, and 9 bases had no gene match. DNA of the CDR3: TGCAGTGCTAGAGCCCGCCTAGCGGGAGCCCGCGAGCAGTACTTC. Its translation: CSARARLAGAREQYF.

V usage is TRBV6-1 and J usage is TRBJ1-6, with a tentative D call TRBD1 (6 bases). V lost 6 bases to trimming and J lost 9 bases, with 12 bases between them. Germline CDR1 is MNHNS and CDR2 is SASEGT. The CDR3 has 13 amino acids. This CDR3 is CASRVRRGSPLHF. The CDR3 DNA reads TGTGCCAGCAGGGTACGCAGGGGTTCACCCCTCCACTTT.

In nucleotides, the CDR3 is TGTGCCACCGGTGAATTAAATACGCAGTATTTT. Amino acids: CATGELNTQYF. V usage is TRBV3-1 and J usage is TRBJ2-3, with D unclear. V shed 10 bases and J shed 7 bases, with 12 bases lying between them. The length of the CDR3 is 11 residues. The germline CDR1 and CDR2 sequences are LGHDT and YNNKEL (reference sequence).

This clonotype came up a few times. The chain recombines TRBV6-1 with TRBJ1-2; 8 nucleotides line up with TRBD1. The CDR3 has 15 residues. Germline CDR1 is MNHNS and CDR2 is SASEGT. Trimming cost V 5 bases and J 0 bases; bases outside gene matches: 5. CDR3 nucleotide sequence: TGTGCCAGCAGTAGGGACAGGCCCTCTAACTATGGCTACACCTTC. It translates to CASSRDRPSNYGYTF.

This chain links TRBV4-1 with TRBJ2-4; D may be TRBD1 (6 bases). The CDR3 length is 20 residues. Trimming cost V 1 base and J 1 base, with 23 bases left between them. Per germline, CDR1 MGHRA and CDR2 YSYEKL. CDR3 residues: CASSQVTKITGSFAKNIQYF. CDR3 DNA: TGCGCCAGCAGCCAAGTTACGAAGATTACAGGGTCTTTTGCCAAAAACATTCAGTACTTC.

V usage is TRBV12-3 or TRBV12-4 and J usage is TRBJ1-2; 8 bases align to TRBD1. J gave up 8 bases and V 6 bases, and 14 bases lay outside the gene matches. The CDR3 is made up of 15 amino acids. CDR3 sequence (DNA): TGTGCCAGCAGCATGACAGGGGCAACTCGATTCGGCTACACCTTC. It yields the protein CASSMTGATRFGYTF.

CDR3 amino acids: CASSPGLAGVSTQYF. The CDR3 nucleotides are TGTGCCAGCAGTCCAGGACTAGCGGGAGTATCTACGCAGTATTTT. This chain uses TRBV6-2 or TRBV6-3 with TRBJ2-3; 13 bases agree with TRBD2. Losses at the gene ends were 5 bases for V and 8 bases for J; bases not matched to a gene: 7. The CDR3 contains 15 residues. Germline V gives CDR1 MNHEY, CDR2 SVGEGT.

This clonotype was seen ten or more times. The V and J genes are TRBV29-1 and TRBJ2-3, with D tentatively TRBD2 (5 bases). Germline values: CDR1 SQVTM, CDR2 ANQGSEA. Trimming took off 5 bases at V and 3 bases at J, with 12 bases between the two ends. The CDR3 covers 13 residues. The CDR3 is CSVTRAGTDTQYF. The CDR3 nucleotides are TGCAGCGTTACCCGGGCGGGTACAGATACGCAGTATTTT.

This clonotype turned up a few times. This chain connects TRBV2 to TRBJ2-2; 9 nucleotides match TRBD1. V lost 6 bases, J lost 5 bases, and 13 bases stayed unmatched. CDR1 and CDR2 from the germline V gene are SNHLY and FYNNEI. This CDR3 comprises 17 residues. CDR3 amino acids: CASRERRDRVVTGELFF. The CDR3 bases are TGTGCCAGCAGGGAACGCCGGGACAGGGTTGTGACCGGGGAGCTGTTTTTT.

This clonotype was picked up a small number of times. The chain is built from TRBV12-3 or TRBV12-4 and TRBJ2-7, with TRBD2 as a possible D gene (5 bases). V dropped 3 bases and J dropped 6 bases, with 9 bases sitting between them. The CDR3 has 12 residues. The CDR3 region is CASSLSRGEQYF. The DNA of the CDR3 is TGTGCCAGCAGTTTGTCCCGGGGCGAGCAGTACTTC.

V is TRBV20-1 and J is TRBJ2-2; 8 bases align to TRBD2. CDR1 and CDR2 from the germline V gene are DFQATT and SNEGSKA (reference sequence). The CDR3 spans 17 residues. Trimming cost V 6 bases and J 2 bases; bases outside gene matches: 14. The CDR3: CSARELAGKINTGELFF. In nucleotides, the CDR3 is TGCAGTGCAAGGGAGTTAGCGGGGAAGATTAACACCGGGGAGCTGTTTTTT.

The chain joins TRBV12-3 or TRBV12-4 to TRBJ2-4, with D perhaps TRBD2 (6 bases). CDR3 length: 13 residues. V was trimmed by 8 bases and J by 6 bases, leaving 14 bases between them. The CDR3 coding sequence is TGTGCCAGCTGCCGACTGGGGGGAAACATTCAGTACTTC. Translated: CASCRLGGNIQYF.

This clonotype was found a few times. V gene TRBV7-2 combines with J gene TRBJ2-7; D is unresolved. Germline V lookup: CDR1 SGHTA, CDR2 FQGNSA. This CDR3 is built from 15 residues. The V gene lost 3 bases and the J gene lost 5 bases, with 17 bases spanning the gap. CDR3 nucleotide sequence: TGTGCCAGCAGCTTCTACGGTCAGCGATCGAACGAGCAGTACTTC. Protein: CASSFYGQRSNEQYF.

The table lists this clonotype with a few counts. The J gene is TRBJ1-1, the V gene TRBV10-3; D call uncertain. V dropped 9 bases and J dropped 1 base, with 27 bases sitting between them. Germline V CDR1 and CDR2: ENHRY, SYGVKD. This CDR3 is built from 18 residues. The DNA of the CDR3 is TGTGCCATAACCGAAGGGTTCGAACGGGTGGGGAAGAACACTGAAGCTTTCTTT. It encodes CAITEGFERVGKNTEAFF.